This is a list of T cell receptor beta chains from one sample in a study of shared clonotypes between healthy human individuals. Assay used: immunoSEQ multiplex PCR; TCRdb lists only in-frame clones, some missing. The table lists 2 million to 2.5 million clones, 85% to 95% of them singletons. The sequenced material came from naive CD4+ T cells from PBMCs. The receptor set was obtained from a man aged 18-30 years in good health. Some clones in this sample may be carry-over from other donors' samples. CDR3s include the opening cysteine and the closing phenylalanine or tryptophan. The D gene is left open where the match is weak.

V	J	D	CDR3	DNA
TRBV9	TRBJ2-1	TRBD1	CASSVTDRGSDEQFF	TGTGCCAGCAGCGTAACCGACAGGGGGAGCGATGAGCAGTTCTTC
TRBV19	TRBJ2-2	TRBD2	CASQTRETGNGELFF	TGTGCCAGTCAGACGCGGGAGACGGGCAACGGGGAGCTGTTTTTT
TRBV11-2	TRBJ1-2	NA	CASSPRGAASTNYGYTF	TGTGCCAGCAGCCCTCGCGGGGCAGCCTCAACTAACTATGGCTACACCTTC
TRBV7-9	TRBJ2-7	TRBD1	CASSRPGQGAYEQYF	TGTGCCAGCAGCAGACCGGGACAGGGGGCATACGAGCAGTACTTC
TRBV28	TRBJ2-5	NA	CASSSPGKETQYF	TGTGCCAGCAGCTCCCCGGGAAAAGAGACCCAGTACTTC
TRBV10-2	TRBJ1-2	NA	CASSVYETDYGYTF	TGCGCCAGCAGTGTTTACGAGACGGACTATGGCTACACCTTC
TRBV18	TRBJ2-2	TRBD2	CASSPLLAANTGELFF	TGTGCCAGCTCACCCTTACTAGCGGCGAACACCGGGGAGCTGTTTTTT
TRBV5-1	TRBJ2-5	NA	CASSQGWGETQYF	TGCGCCAGCAGCCAGGGGTGGGGAGAGACCCAGTACTTC
TRBV19	TRBJ1-2	TRBD1	CASSGPGDRANYGYTF	TGTGCCAGTAGTGGCCCGGGGGACAGAGCTAACTATGGCTACACCTTC
TRBV10-3	TRBJ2-5	TRBD2	CAISISGEETQYF	TGTGCCATCAGCATTAGCGGGGAAGAGACCCAGTACTTC
TRBV6-1	TRBJ2-5	TRBD1	CASVRTGSQETQYF	TGTGCCAGCGTCCGGACAGGGAGCCAAGAGACCCAGTACTTC
TRBV9	TRBJ2-2	NA	CASSVPPEGAGELFF	TGTGCCAGCAGCGTCCCCCCGGAAGGGGCCGGGGAGCTGTTTTTT
TRBV5-4	TRBJ1-1	NA	CASSWPGARGSAEAFF	TGTGCCAGCAGCTGGCCGGGGGCTCGGGGCTCGGCTGAAGCTTTCTTT
TRBV2	TRBJ1-1	NA	CASRWRQGNTEAFF	TGTGCCAGCAGGTGGAGGCAGGGTAACACTGAAGCTTTCTTT
TRBV18	TRBJ2-7	TRBD1	CASSPQGAGEQYF	TGTGCCAGCTCACCTCAGGGGGCTGGCGAGCAGTACTTC
TRBV4-1	TRBJ2-2	NA	CASSQALLLNTGELFF	TGCGCCAGCAGCCAGGCCCTTCTCCTTAACACCGGGGAGCTGTTTTTT